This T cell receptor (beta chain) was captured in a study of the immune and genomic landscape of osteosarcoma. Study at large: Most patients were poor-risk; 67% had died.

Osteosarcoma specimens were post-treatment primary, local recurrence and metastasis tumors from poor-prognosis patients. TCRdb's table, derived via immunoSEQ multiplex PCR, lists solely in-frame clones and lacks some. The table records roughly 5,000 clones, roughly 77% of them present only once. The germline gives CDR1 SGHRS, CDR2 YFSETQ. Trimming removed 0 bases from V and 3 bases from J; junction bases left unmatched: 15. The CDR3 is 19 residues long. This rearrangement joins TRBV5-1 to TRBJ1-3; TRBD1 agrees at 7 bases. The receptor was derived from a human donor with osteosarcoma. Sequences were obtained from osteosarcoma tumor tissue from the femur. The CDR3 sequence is CASSLEPGTAVNVGNTIYF. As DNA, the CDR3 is TGCGCCAGCAGCTTGGAACCCGGGACAGCGGTCAATGTTGGAAACACCATATATTTT.